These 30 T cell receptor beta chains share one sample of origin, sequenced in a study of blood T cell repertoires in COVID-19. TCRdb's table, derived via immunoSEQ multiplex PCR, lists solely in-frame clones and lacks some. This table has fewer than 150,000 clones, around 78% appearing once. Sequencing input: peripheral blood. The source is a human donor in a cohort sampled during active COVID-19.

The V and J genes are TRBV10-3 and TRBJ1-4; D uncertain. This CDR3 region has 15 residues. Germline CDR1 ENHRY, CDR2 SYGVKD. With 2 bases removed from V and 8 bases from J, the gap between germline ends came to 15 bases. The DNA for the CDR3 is TGTGCCATCAGTGAGCGCATGATCCCGGGAGAAAAACTGTTTTTT. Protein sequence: CAISERMIPGEKLFF.

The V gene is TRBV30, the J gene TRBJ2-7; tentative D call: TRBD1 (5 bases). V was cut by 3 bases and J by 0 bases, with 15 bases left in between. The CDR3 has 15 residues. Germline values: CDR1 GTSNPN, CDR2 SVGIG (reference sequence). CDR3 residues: CAWSPQGRGSYEQYF. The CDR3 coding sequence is TGTGCCTGGAGCCCCCAGGGAAGAGGCTCCTACGAGCAGTACTTC. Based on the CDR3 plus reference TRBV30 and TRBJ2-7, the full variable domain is SQTIHQWPATLVQPVGSPLSLECTVEGTSNPNLYWYRQAAGRGLQLLFYSVGIGQISSEVPQNLSASRPQDRQFILSSKKLLLSDSGFYLCAWSPQGRGSYEQYFGPGTRLTVT.

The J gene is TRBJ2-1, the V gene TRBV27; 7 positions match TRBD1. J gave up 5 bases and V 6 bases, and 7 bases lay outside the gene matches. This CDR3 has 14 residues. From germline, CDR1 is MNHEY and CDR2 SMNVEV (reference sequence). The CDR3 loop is CASSHRGPNNEQFF. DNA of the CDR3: TGTGCCAGCAGCCACAGGGGTCCAAACAATGAGCAGTTCTTC.

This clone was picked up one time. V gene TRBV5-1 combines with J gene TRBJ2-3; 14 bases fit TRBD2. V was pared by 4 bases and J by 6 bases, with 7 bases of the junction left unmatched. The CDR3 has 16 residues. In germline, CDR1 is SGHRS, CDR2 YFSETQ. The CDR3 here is CASSTGTSGGGDTQYF. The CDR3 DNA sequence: TGCGCCAGCAGCACGGGGACTAGCGGGGGTGGGGATACGCAGTATTTT. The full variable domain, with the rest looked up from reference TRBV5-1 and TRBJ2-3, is KAGVTQTPRYLIKTRGQQVTLSCSPISGHRSVSWYQQTPGQGLQFLFEYFSETQRNKGNFPGRFSGRQFSNSRSEMNVSTLELGDSALYLCASSTGTSGGGDTQYFGPGTRLTVL.

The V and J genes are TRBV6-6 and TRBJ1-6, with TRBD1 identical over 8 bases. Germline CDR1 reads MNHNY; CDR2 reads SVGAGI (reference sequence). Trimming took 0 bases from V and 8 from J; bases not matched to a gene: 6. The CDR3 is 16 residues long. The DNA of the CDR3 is TGTGCCAGCAGTTACTCGCCCAGGGGGCTGGATTCACCCCTCCACTTT. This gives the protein CASSYSPRGLDSPLHF.

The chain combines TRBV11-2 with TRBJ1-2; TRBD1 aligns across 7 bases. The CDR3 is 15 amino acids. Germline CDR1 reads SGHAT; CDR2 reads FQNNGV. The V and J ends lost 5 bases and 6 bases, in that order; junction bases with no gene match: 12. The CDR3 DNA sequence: TGTGCCAGCAGCATCAACCCAGGGGGTCAGCATGGCTACACCTTC. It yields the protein CASSINPGGQHGYTF.

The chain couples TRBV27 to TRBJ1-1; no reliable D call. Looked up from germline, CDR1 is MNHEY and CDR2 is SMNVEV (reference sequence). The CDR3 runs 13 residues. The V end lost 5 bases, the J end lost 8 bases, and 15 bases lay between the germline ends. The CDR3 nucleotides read TGTGCCAGCAGTATTAGTCTGAGCCGCGAAGCTTTCTTT. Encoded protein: CASSISLSREAFF.

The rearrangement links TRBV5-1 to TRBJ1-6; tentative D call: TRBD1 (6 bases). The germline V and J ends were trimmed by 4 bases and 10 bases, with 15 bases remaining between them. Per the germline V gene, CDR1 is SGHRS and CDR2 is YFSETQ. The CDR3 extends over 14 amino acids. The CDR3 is CASSATGFESPLHF. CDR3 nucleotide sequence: TGCGCCAGCAGCGCAACAGGGTTTGAGTCACCCCTCCACTTT.

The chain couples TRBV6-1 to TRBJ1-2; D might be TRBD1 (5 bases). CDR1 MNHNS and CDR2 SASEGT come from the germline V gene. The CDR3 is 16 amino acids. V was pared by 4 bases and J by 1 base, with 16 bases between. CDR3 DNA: TGTGCCAGCAGTGGTGGTGGTAACAGGATTAACTATGGCTACACCTTC. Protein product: CASSGGGNRINYGYTF.

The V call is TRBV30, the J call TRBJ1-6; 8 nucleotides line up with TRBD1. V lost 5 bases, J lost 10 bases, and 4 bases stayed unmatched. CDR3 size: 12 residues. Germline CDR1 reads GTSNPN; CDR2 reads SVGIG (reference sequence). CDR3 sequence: CAWGQGLSPLHF. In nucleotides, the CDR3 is TGTGCCTGGGGACAGGGTCTCTCACCCCTCCACTTT.

The CDR3 nucleotides are TGCAGCGTCAGGGGGGACAGGGACACCGGGGAGCTGTTTTTT. Encoded protein: CSVRGDRDTGELFF. The V call is TRBV29-1, the J call TRBJ2-2, with 9 nucleotides matching TRBD1. J was trimmed by 3 bases and V by 6 bases; bases with no gene match: 5. This CDR3 is built from 14 residues. Per germline, CDR1 SQVTM and CDR2 ANQGSEA.

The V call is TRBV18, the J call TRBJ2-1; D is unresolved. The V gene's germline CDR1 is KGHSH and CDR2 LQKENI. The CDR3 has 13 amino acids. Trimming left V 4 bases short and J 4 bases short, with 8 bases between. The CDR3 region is CASSLKAYNEQFF. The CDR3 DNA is TGTGCCAGCTCACTAAAAGCTTACAATGAGCAGTTCTTC.

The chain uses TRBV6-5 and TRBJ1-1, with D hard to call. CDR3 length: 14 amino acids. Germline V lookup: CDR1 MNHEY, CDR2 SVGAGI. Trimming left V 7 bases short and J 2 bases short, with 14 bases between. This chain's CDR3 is CASMRVAGNTEAFF. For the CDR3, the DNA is TGTGCCAGCATGCGGGTGGCAGGAAACACTGAAGCTTTCTTT.

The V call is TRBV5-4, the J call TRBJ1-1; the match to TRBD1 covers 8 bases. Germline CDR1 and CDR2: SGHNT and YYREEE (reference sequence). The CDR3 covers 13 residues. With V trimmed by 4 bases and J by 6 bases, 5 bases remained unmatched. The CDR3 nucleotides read TGTGCCAGCAGCCTGACAGGGGCGCCTGAAGCTTTCTTT. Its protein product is CASSLTGAPEAFF.

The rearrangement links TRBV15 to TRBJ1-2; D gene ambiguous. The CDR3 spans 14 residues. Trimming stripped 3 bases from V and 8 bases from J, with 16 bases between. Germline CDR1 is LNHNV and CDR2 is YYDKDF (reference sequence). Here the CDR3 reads CATSSGRRGEGYTF. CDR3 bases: TGTGCCACCAGCAGCGGCCGACGGGGTGAAGGCTACACCTTC.

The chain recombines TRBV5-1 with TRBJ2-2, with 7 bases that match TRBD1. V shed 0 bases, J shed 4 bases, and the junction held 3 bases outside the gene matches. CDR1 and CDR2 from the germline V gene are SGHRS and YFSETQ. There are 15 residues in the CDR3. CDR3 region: CASSLAGGGTGELFF. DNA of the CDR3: TGCGCCAGCAGCTTGGCAGGGGGTGGCACCGGGGAGCTGTTTTTT.

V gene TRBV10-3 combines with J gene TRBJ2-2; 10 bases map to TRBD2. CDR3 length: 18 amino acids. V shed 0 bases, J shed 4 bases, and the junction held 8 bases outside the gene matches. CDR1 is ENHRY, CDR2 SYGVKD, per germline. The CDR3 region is CAISESRAGGPGTGELFF. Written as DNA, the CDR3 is TGTGCCATCAGTGAGTCGCGAGCGGGGGGGCCGGGCACCGGGGAGCTGTTTTTT.

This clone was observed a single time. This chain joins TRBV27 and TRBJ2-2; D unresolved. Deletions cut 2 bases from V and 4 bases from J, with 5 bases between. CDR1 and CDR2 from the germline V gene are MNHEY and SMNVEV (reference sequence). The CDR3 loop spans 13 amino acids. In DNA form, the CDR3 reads TGTGCCAGCAGTTTAAGAGGCACCGGGGAGCTGTTTTTT. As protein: CASSLRGTGELFF.

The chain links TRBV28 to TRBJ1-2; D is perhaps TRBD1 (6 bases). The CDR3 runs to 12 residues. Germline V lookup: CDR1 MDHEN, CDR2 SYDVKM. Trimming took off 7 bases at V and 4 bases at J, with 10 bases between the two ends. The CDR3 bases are TGTGCCAGCATCAAGACAGGCTATGGCTACACCTTC. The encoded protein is CASIKTGYGYTF.

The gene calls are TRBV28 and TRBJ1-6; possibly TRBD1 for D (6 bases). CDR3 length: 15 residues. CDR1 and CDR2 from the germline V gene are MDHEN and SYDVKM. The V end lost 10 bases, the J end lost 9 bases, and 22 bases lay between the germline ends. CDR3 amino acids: CAILSGQRKSSPLHF. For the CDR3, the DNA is TGTGCCATCCTTTCCGGACAGAGGAAAAGTTCACCCCTCCACTTT.

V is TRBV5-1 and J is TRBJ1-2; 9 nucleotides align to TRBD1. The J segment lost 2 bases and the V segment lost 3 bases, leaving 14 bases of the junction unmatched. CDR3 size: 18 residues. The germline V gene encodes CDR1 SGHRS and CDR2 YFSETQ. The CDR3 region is CASSSNVPGQGRNYGYTF. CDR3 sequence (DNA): TGCGCCAGCAGCTCTAATGTCCCGGGACAGGGACGGAACTATGGCTACACCTTC.

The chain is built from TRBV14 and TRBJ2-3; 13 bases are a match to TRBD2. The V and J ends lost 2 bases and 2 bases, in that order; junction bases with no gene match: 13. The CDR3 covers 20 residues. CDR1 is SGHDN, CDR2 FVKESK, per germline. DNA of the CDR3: TGTGCCAGCAGCCAAAGATGGGCCGGGACTAGCGGGACCCCCACAGATACGCAGTATTTT. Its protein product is CASSQRWAGTSGTPTDTQYF.

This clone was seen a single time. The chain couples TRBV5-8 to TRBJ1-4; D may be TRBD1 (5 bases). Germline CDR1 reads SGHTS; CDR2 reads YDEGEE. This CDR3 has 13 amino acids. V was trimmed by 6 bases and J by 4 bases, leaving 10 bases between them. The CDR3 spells CASTRQINEKLFF. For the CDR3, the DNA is TGTGCCAGCACCAGACAGATTAATGAAAAACTGTTTTTT.

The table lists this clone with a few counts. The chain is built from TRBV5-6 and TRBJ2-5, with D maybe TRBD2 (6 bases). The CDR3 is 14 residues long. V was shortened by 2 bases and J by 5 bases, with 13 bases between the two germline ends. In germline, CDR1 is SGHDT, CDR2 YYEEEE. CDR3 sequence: CASSLGEVFETQYF. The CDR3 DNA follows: TGTGCCAGCAGCTTAGGGGAGGTATTCGAGACCCAGTACTTC. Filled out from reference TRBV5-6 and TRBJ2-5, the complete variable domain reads DAGVTQSPTHLIKTRGQQVTLRCSPKSGHDTVSWYQQALGQGPQFIFQYYEEEERQRGNFPDRFSGHQFPNYSSELNVNALLLGDSALYLCASSLGEVFETQYFGPGTRLLVL.

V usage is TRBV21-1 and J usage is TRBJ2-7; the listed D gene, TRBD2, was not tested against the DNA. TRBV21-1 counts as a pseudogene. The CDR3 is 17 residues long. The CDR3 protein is CASSRGPTSGGTYEQYF. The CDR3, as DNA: TGTGCCAGCAGCCGGGGCCCTACTAGCGGGGGGACCTACGAGCAGTACTTC.

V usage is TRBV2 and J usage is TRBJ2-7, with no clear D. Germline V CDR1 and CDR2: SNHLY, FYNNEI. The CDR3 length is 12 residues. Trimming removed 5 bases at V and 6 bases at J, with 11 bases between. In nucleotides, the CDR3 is TGTGCCAGCAGTTCCTCCCCGGGCGAGCAGTACTTC. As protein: CASSSSPGEQYF.

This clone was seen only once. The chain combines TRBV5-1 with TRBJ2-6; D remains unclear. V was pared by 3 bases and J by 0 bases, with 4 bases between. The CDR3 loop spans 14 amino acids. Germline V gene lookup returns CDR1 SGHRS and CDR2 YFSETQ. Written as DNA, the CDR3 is TGCGCCAGCAGCTCTACCTCTGGGGCCAACGTCCTGACTTTC. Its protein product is CASSSTSGANVLTF.

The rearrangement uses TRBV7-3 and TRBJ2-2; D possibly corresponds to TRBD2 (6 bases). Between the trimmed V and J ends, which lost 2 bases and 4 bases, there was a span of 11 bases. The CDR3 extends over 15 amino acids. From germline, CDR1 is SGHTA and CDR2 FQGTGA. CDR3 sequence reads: CASSLVSAGTGELFF. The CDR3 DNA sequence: TGTGCCAGCAGCTTAGTTTCAGCGGGCACCGGGGAGCTGTTTTTT.

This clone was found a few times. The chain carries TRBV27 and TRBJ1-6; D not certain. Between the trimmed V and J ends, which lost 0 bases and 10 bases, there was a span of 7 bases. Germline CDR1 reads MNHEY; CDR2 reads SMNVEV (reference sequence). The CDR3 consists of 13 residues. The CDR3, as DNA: TGTGCCAGCAGTTTATCCCAGGAATCACCCCTCCACTTT. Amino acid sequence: CASSLSQESPLHF.

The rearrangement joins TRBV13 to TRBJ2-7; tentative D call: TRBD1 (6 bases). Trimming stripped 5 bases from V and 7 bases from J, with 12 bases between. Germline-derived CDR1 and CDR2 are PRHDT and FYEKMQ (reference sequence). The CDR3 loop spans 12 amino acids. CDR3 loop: CASSQGQGEQYF. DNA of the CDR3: TGTGCCAGCAGCCAGGGGCAGGGGGAGCAGTACTTC.